The clone carrying this TCR beta chain was counted a few times. The antigen is not known. This specimen belongs to a study of cytomegalovirus exposure and HLA in healthy donors. General observations from the study: There were some public TCRs occurring in many donors, but most TCR sequences were rare.

The ends were cut back, 6 bases at V and 1 base at J, with 12 bases in the middle. Germline loops: CDR1 MDHEN, CDR2 SYDVKM. The CDR3 consists of 14 residues. PCR primers comprised 60 Vbeta and 13 Jbeta primers. Assay used: immunoSEQ multiplex PCR; TCRdb lists only in-frame clones, some missing. The table shows about 190,000 clones, with about 84% occurring only once. This sequence was found in a woman under 40 in good health and CMV-seropositive. V is TRBV28 and J is TRBJ2-5, with D possibly matching TRBD1 (6 bases). Sample: PBMCs. CDR3 bases: TGTGCCAGCAGCCCCAGGGGTAGCCAAGAGACCCAGTACTTC. This encodes CASSPRGSQETQYF.